This entry lists 19 T cell receptor beta chains sequenced from one sample in a study of spatial heterogeneity in lung cancer. Study results and caveats: It was found that expanded intratumoral alpha and beta TCR counts tracked tumor mutation counts.

TCRdb analysed the 5' RACE reads with MiXCR anew, one entry per CDR3 protein. The sample gives 100,000 to 110,000 distinct CDR3 sequences, under 4.5% of which show up once; roughly 20% is in the top ten. The time point is: sample taken at primary tumor resection. Their recognized antigens are unknown. The sequences come from lung tumor tissue, collected at surgery. The source of these receptors is a male donor with early-stage non-small cell lung cancer.

This clonotype was picked up a small number of times. The rearrangement uses TRBV4-1 and TRBJ2-2; 13 nucleotides match TRBD2. This CDR3 spans 16 amino acids. Unmatched junction bases numbered 6, after V lost 4 bases and J lost 7 bases. Germline V gene data show CDR1 as MGHRA and CDR2 as YSYEKL. For the CDR3, the DNA is TGCGCCAGCAGCCGAACTAGCGGGAGGGCCCACGGGGAGCTGTTTTTT. This translates into CASSRTSGRAHGELFF.

This clonotype was detected ten times or more. The chain joins TRBV6-5 to TRBJ2-2; D possibly corresponds to TRBD2 (6 bases). In germline, CDR1 is MNHEY, CDR2 SVGAGI. Between the trimmed V and J ends, which lost 7 bases and 1 base, there was a span of 13 bases. This CDR3 has 15 amino acids. The CDR3, as DNA: TGTGCCAGCACCCTTGGACTACTGAACACCGGGGAGCTGTTTTTT. As protein: CASTLGLLNTGELFF.

The sample holds a few counts of this clonotype. The chain carries TRBV20-1 and TRBJ2-1; 10 bases line up with TRBD2. The germline gives CDR1 DFQATT, CDR2 SNEGSKA (reference sequence). The CDR3 runs to 15 residues. V lost 5 bases to trimming and J lost 9 bases; unmatched junction nucleotides: 13. Written as DNA, the CDR3 is TGCAGTGCTGGGGGGACTAGCGCGTTTTGGGGTGAGCAGTTCTTC. Protein product: CSAGGTSAFWGEQFF.

Ten or more counts support this clonotype. The chain joins TRBV6-2 or TRBV6-3 to TRBJ2-3; 7 positions agree with TRBD2. The germline gives CDR1 MNHEY, CDR2 SVGEGT. CDR3 length: 15 residues. The junction had 4 bases not matched to a gene; V was cut back by 4 bases and J by 0 bases. The CDR3 DNA reads as TGTGCCAGCAGTTCTCTAGCGGTTAGCACAGATACGCAGTATTTT. It codes for CASSSLAVSTDTQYF.

This clonotype was counted ten times or more. The chain joins TRBV20-1 to TRBJ2-7, with TRBD2 matching 7 bases. Germline-derived CDR1 and CDR2 are DFQATT and SNEGSKA (reference sequence). Trimming removed 5 bases from V and 0 bases from J; junction bases left unmatched: 4. The CDR3 covers 13 residues. CDR3 nucleotide sequence: TGCAGTGCTCCCCGGGACTACTCCTACGAGCAGTACTTC. Protein sequence: CSAPRDYSYEQYF.

In its sample, this clonotype was seen many times. The chain uses TRBV6-6 and TRBJ2-3; 12 bases fit TRBD2. Germline V gene data show CDR1 as MNHNY and CDR2 as SVGAGI (reference sequence). CDR3 length equals 19 residues. V lost 2 bases, J lost 4 bases, and 13 bases stayed unmatched. CDR3 residues: CASSYGLLAGGPYADTQYF. In DNA form, the CDR3 reads TGTGCCAGCAGTTACGGTTTGCTAGCGGGAGGGCCATATGCAGATACGCAGTATTTT.

A remark on this clonotype: This may be a read error, as it is one base from a much larger clone. This rearrangement joins TRBV14 to TRBJ2-7, with TRBD2 as a possible D gene (6 bases). The CDR3 has 15 residues. V was cut by 4 bases and J by 5 bases, with 18 bases left in between. From germline, CDR1 is SGHDN and CDR2 FVKESK. This CDR3 reads CASSRTGTSPHEQYF. CDR3 coding DNA: TGTGCCAGCAGCCGAACCGGGACTTCACCCCACGAGCAGTACTTC.

This clonotype was detected many times. V usage is TRBV2 and J usage is TRBJ2-3, with D hard to call. The CDR3 extends over 16 amino acids. Germline lookup yields CDR1 SNHLY and CDR2 FYNNEI. The V and J ends lost 4 bases and 1 base respectively, with 15 bases between them. CDR3 region: CASSAESRVGTDTQYF. The CDR3 coding sequence is TGTGCCAGCAGTGCCGAGTCTAGAGTAGGCACAGATACGCAGTATTTT.

This clonotype was recorded many times. V usage is TRBV6-5 and J usage is TRBJ2-7, with 7 bases aligning to TRBD2. This CDR3 contains 14 residues. Germline lookup yields CDR1 MNHEY and CDR2 SVGAGI. Trimming at V came to 6 bases and at J to 1 base, leaving 6 bases not matched to a gene. The CDR3 DNA reads TGTGCCAGCAGCCTAGCGGTTAGGTCCTACGAGCAGTACTTC. The encoded protein is CASSLAVRSYEQYF.

This clonotype appeared a few times. The V and J genes are TRBV9 and TRBJ2-1; 7 nucleotides align to TRBD2. CDR1 is SGDLS, CDR2 YYNGEE, per germline. The CDR3 has 14 residues. The junction had 8 bases not matched to a gene; V was cut back by 7 bases and J by 4 bases. CDR3 bases: TGTGCCAGCGGAGATGGGGACTATTACAATGAGCAGTTCTTC. Residues: CASGDGDYYNEQFF.

This clonotype was seen many times. V and J are TRBV7-9 and TRBJ2-5; 8 nucleotides line up with TRBD2. The V segment lost 0 bases and the J segment 3 bases; nucleotides outside the gene matches: 9. The CDR3 runs to 17 residues. The V gene's germline CDR1 is SEHNR and CDR2 FQNEAQ (reference sequence). Written as DNA, the CDR3 is TGTGCCAGCAGCTTAGCCCTGGGAGGACTAGCAGAAGAGACCCAGTACTTC. Translated, it gives CASSLALGGLAEETQYF.

There are many counts of this clonotype. The chain links TRBV20-1 to TRBJ2-7; no clear D gene. V gave up 1 base and J gave up 3 bases, with 7 bases separating them. The germline V gene has CDR1 DFQATT and CDR2 SNEGSKA (reference sequence). The length of the CDR3 is 12 residues. CDR3 loop: CSARVGYYEQYF. DNA of the CDR3: TGCAGTGCTAGAGTAGGGTACTACGAGCAGTACTTC.

This clonotype was seen more than once but under ten times. CDR3 in amino acids: CSARNSGRAGTGELFF. DNA for the CDR3: TGCAGTGCTAGAAACAGCGGGAGGGCGGGAACCGGGGAGCTGTTTTTT. V usage is TRBV20-1 and J usage is TRBJ2-2, with 10 bases matching TRBD2. Per germline, CDR1 DFQATT and CDR2 SNEGSKA (reference sequence). This CDR3 region has 16 residues. With 2 bases clipped from V and 5 bases from J, the junction kept 8 bases outside the gene matches.

The CDR3 DNA follows: TGCGCCAGCAGCCCCGGACAGGGAGGTCAGCCCCAGCATTTT. Its protein is CASSPGQGGQPQHF. This chain connects TRBV5-1 to TRBJ1-5; 8 positions agree with TRBD1. This CDR3 has 14 residues. Trimming cost V 4 bases and J 6 bases; bases outside gene matches: 6. CDR1 is SGHRS, CDR2 YFSETQ, per germline.

This clonotype has at least ten counts. CDR3 sequence: CASSQKGRTSGHIQYF. The CDR3 region has the DNA TGCGCCAGCAGCCAAAAGGGTCGGACTAGCGGTCACATTCAGTACTTC. This chain joins TRBV4-1 and TRBJ2-4; the match to TRBD2 covers 10 bases. Unmatched junction bases numbered 9, after V lost 2 bases and J lost 8 bases. The germline V gene encodes CDR1 MGHRA and CDR2 YSYEKL. CDR3 length equals 16 residues.

The chain recombines TRBV11-2 with TRBJ2-7; D is unclear. The CDR3 has 14 amino acids. The V gene lost 7 bases and the J gene lost 0 bases, with 13 bases spanning the gap. Germline-derived CDR1 and CDR2 are SGHAT and FQNNGV. The CDR3 loop reads CASNPGVASYEQYF. The CDR3 coding sequence is TGTGCCAGCAACCCCGGCGTTGCCTCCTACGAGCAGTACTTC.

The sample holds many counts of this clonotype. This chain uses TRBV10-3 with TRBJ1-2; a weak D match, TRBD1 (6 bases). CDR1 is ENHRY, CDR2 SYGVKD, per germline. This CDR3 has 14 residues. V was trimmed by 7 bases and J by 1 base, leaving 13 bases between them. CDR3 sequence: CAITALQGNYGYTF. CDR3 nucleotide sequence: TGTGCCATCACCGCGCTACAGGGTAACTATGGCTACACCTTC.

Ten or more counts support this clonotype. The rearrangement joins TRBV5-1 to TRBJ1-1; no clear D. This CDR3 contains 13 residues. Trimming took 1 base from V and 1 from J, leaving 5 bases between them. CDR1 SGHRS and CDR2 YFSETQ come from the germline V gene. This CDR3 reads CASSLLENTEAFF. CDR3 nucleotide sequence: TGCGCCAGCAGCTTGCTGGAGAACACTGAAGCTTTCTTT.

This clonotype appeared a few times. The rearrangement joins TRBV3-1 to TRBJ2-3; D may be TRBD2 (6 bases). Trimming shortened V by 4 bases and J by 9 bases, and 17 bases separated the two germline ends. Germline CDR1 LGHDT, CDR2 YNNKEL (reference sequence). The CDR3 is 14 amino acids. This chain's CDR3 is CASSRGVWRGTQYF. Written as DNA, the CDR3 is TGTGCCAGCAGCCGAGGGGTTTGGAGGGGCACGCAGTATTTT.